This entry lists 30 T cell receptor beta chains sequenced from one sample in a study of molecular identifiers for immune sequencing clone quantification. Each CDR3 protein gets one entry after TCRdb re-called the PCR reads with MiXCR. The top ten clones hold roughly 0.79% of a sample with about half a million distinct CDR3 sequences, around 23% of them seen once. The specimen sequenced was naive CD8+ T cells from blood, with Jurkat cell RNA spiked in. Subset noted: FACS-sorted CD8+CD4-CCR7+CD45RA+ naive T cells. All receptors derive from a human donor in good health. Some libraries in this study had Jurkat cell RNA spiked in.

The chain uses TRBV5-4 and TRBJ2-7; D possibly corresponds to TRBD1 (6 bases). The CDR3 runs to 11 residues. The germline V gene encodes CDR1 SGHNT and CDR2 YYREEE (reference sequence). Trimming removed 2 bases from V and 7 bases from J, with 7 bases in between. The CDR3 spells CASSLQGEQYF. In DNA form, the CDR3 reads TGTGCCAGCAGCTTACAGGGTGAGCAGTACTTC.

This clonotype was seen many times. The chain combines TRBV29-1 with TRBJ1-1, with a possible D match to TRBD1 (5 bases). Germline V gene sequence: CDR1 SQVTM, CDR2 ANQGSEA. Trimming left V 7 bases short and J 0 bases short, with 15 bases between. The CDR3 totals 14 residues. CDR3 in DNA: TGCAGCGCTTACCCGGGGCGTGTGAACACTGAAGCTTTCTTT. Its translation is CSAYPGRVNTEAFF.

The rearrangement links TRBV4-3 to TRBJ2-5, with TRBD2 matching 7 bases. The CDR3 is 16 residues long. Germline loops: CDR1 LGHNA, CDR2 YSLEER. The V and J ends lost 1 base and 2 bases, in that order; junction bases with no gene match: 7. The chain's CDR3 is CASSQGVGGIQETQYF. DNA for the CDR3: TGCGCCAGCAGCCAAGGTGTGGGGGGGATACAAGAGACCCAGTACTTC.

This clonotype turned up a few times. The V call is TRBV10-3, the J call TRBJ2-7; 10 bases align to TRBD1. CDR3 size: 14 residues. Germline trimming cut 4 bases from V and 0 bases from J; bases unmatched to any gene: 0. Germline CDR1 ENHRY, CDR2 SYGVKD. CDR3 in DNA: TGTGCCATCAGTGGGACAGGGGGCTCCTACGAGCAGTACTTC. This sequence encodes CAISGTGGSYEQYF.

This clonotype was recorded only once. Relative to the germline gene, one junction end is altered; a read error may explain this. The V and J genes are TRBV28 and TRBJ2-7; 9 bases match TRBD1. The germline CDR1 and CDR2 sequences are MDHEN and SYDVKM. CDR3 length: 14 residues. CDR3 DNA sequence: TGTGCCAGCAGTTTCCGGGACAGGGTCTACGAGCGGTACTTC. It codes for CASSFRDRVYERYF.

The V gene is TRBV20-1, the J gene TRBJ2-7; 10 bases match TRBD2. V lost 6 bases to trimming and J lost 4 bases; unmatched junction nucleotides: 9. The V gene's germline CDR1 is DFQATT and CDR2 SNEGSKA (reference sequence). The CDR3 loop spans 14 amino acids. Here the CDR3 reads CSAKSSGSGYEQYF. The CDR3 nucleotides are TGCAGTGCCAAATCTAGCGGGAGTGGTTACGAGCAGTACTTC.

In this sample, this clonotype turned up a few times. The V gene is TRBV6-2 or TRBV6-3, the J gene TRBJ2-7; D gene unclear. Germline CDR1 MNHEY, CDR2 SVGEGT. The CDR3 spans 13 residues. With 2 bases removed from V and 7 bases from J, the gap between germline ends came to 12 bases. The CDR3, as DNA: TGTGCCAGCAGTTACACGACACCTTGGGAGCAGTACTTC. Translating gives CASSYTTPWEQYF.

Only a few counts were recorded for this clonotype. The chain carries TRBV7-9 and TRBJ2-6; 8 nucleotides align to TRBD1. V lost 6 bases and J lost 1; bases outside the gene matches: 23. Per the germline V gene, CDR1 is SEHNR and CDR2 is FQNEAQ (reference sequence). The CDR3 has 22 amino acids. For the CDR3, the DNA is TGTGCCAGCAGTTCACTTAGTGCGATTAGGGACAGGTCCCATTCTGGGGCCAACGTCCTGACTTTC. Its protein is CASSSLSAIRDRSHSGANVLTF.

This clonotype has just a few counts. This may be a read error, as it is one base from a much larger clone. This chain connects TRBV29-1 to TRBJ1-1, with no clear D. Trimming stripped 7 bases from V and 1 base from J, with 13 bases between. The CDR3 is 13 residues long. The V gene's germline CDR1 is SQVTM and CDR2 ANQGSEA. In DNA form, the CDR3 reads TGCAGCGCTGGGAGGACGGCGAACACTGAAGCTTTCTTT. It encodes CSAGRTANTEAFF.

This clonotype was picked up a small number of times. J is TRBJ2-1 and V is TRBV9; tentatively, D is TRBD1 (5 bases). Trimming cost V 2 bases and J 0 bases, with 9 bases left between them. Germline V CDR1 and CDR2: SGDLS, YYNGEE. The CDR3 is 15 residues long. CDR3 region: CASSVRTSSYNEQFF. CDR3 bases: TGTGCCAGCAGCGTCAGGACAAGCTCCTACAATGAGCAGTTCTTC.

This clonotype was observed a few times. This chain uses TRBV23-1 with TRBJ2-3; D gene uncertain. TRBV23-1 is designated an ORF whose function remains uncertain. The CDR3 is 17 residues long. Trimming took 3 bases from V and 3 from J, leaving 19 bases between them. The CDR3 spells CASSQWQDGKQTDTQYF. The CDR3 coding sequence is TGCGCCAGCAGTCAGTGGCAGGATGGAAAGCAGACAGATACGCAGTATTTT.

Details on this clonotype: This clone may be a read error of a much larger clone one base away. This chain connects TRBV28 to TRBJ1-1; no definite D call. CDR3 size: 12 residues. The germline gives CDR1 MDHEN, CDR2 SYDVKM. This chain's CDR3 is CASSFGRGEAYF. As DNA, the CDR3 is TGTGCCAGCAGTTTCGGCCGGGGTGAAGCTTACTTT. The variable domain in full, with the rest retrieved from reference TRBV28 and TRBJ1-1, is DVKVTQSSRYLVKRTGEKVFLECVQDMDHENMFWYRQDPGLGLRLIYFSYDVKMKEKGDIPEGYSVSREKKERFSLILESASTNQTSMYLCASSFGRGEAYFGQGTRLTVV.

The chain employs TRBV20-1 and TRBJ2-7, with D hard to call. Germline CDR1 reads DFQATT; CDR2 reads SNEGSKA (reference sequence). Trimming pared 1 base from V and 3 bases from J, leaving 13 bases between. This CDR3 region has 14 residues. CDR3 DNA: TGCAGTGCTAGAGGGGTCGGCCTAGGCTACGAGCAGTACTTC. The encoded protein is CSARGVGLGYEQYF.

The table lists this clonotype with many counts. The chain uses TRBV6-6 and TRBJ1-1; D gene ambiguous. Per germline, CDR1 MNHNY and CDR2 SVGAGI (reference sequence). Trimming removed 2 bases from V and 3 bases from J, with 10 bases in between. The CDR3 is 14 residues long. This CDR3 reads CASSYMGLDTEAFF. CDR3 in DNA: TGTGCCAGCAGTTACATGGGGTTGGACACTGAAGCTTTCTTT.

This clonotype came up a few times. V and J are TRBV9 and TRBJ2-7; D may correspond to TRBD1 or TRBD2 (5 bases each). Trimming shortened V by 0 bases and J by 5 bases, and 21 bases separated the two germline ends. This CDR3 spans 17 amino acids. The germline CDR1 and CDR2 sequences are SGDLS and YYNGEE. The CDR3 DNA sequence: TGTGCCAGCAGCGTAGGGGAGTCCGGGGCAGGGATCGACGAGCAGTACTTC. It specifies CASSVGESGAGIDEQYF.

The CDR3 sequence: CSVKGARQFF. The CDR3 bases are TGCAGCGTGAAAGGGGCGAGGCAGTTCTTC. This chain joins TRBV29-1 and TRBJ2-1, with D tentatively TRBD1 (5 bases). V was shortened by 6 bases and J by 12 bases, with 12 bases between the two germline ends. The CDR3 runs to 10 residues. Germline CDR1 and CDR2: SQVTM and ANQGSEA.

V gene TRBV2 combines with J gene TRBJ2-5; a possible D gene is TRBD1 (6 bases). This CDR3 is 14 amino acids long. V dropped 7 bases and J dropped 3 bases, with 15 bases sitting between them. Germline CDR1 reads SNHLY; CDR2 reads FYNNEI. CDR3: CASNGQIGEETQYF. CDR3 DNA sequence: TGTGCCAGCAATGGACAGATCGGGGAAGAGACCCAGTACTTC.

This clonotype was counted once. This chain uses TRBV15 with TRBJ2-3; possibly TRBD1 or TRBD2 for D (5 bases each). V dropped 3 bases and J dropped 3 bases, with 13 bases sitting between them. The CDR3 totals 15 residues. Germline CDR1 is LNHNV and CDR2 is YYDKDF (reference sequence). The DNA for the CDR3 is TGTGCCACCAGCAGCGGGACCCTAGTGACAGATACGCAGTATTTT. As protein: CATSSGTLVTDTQYF. Full variable domain (remainder filled in from reference TRBV15 and TRBJ2-3): DAMVIQNPRYQVTQFGKPVTLSCSQTLNHNVMYWYQQKSSQAPKLLFHYYDKDFNNEADTPDNFQSRRPNTSFCFLDIRSPGLGDTAMYLCATSSGTLVTDTQYFGPGTRLTVL.

In this sample, this clonotype turned up a few times. This sequence joins TRBV2 and TRBJ1-5, with TRBD1 matching over 7 bases. The CDR3 contains 15 residues. CDR1 and CDR2 from the germline V gene are SNHLY and FYNNEI. With V trimmed by 8 bases and J by 0 bases, 7 bases remained unmatched. The CDR3 region is CASLRDSVSNQPQHF. CDR3 coding DNA: TGTGCCAGCCTTCGGGACAGTGTTAGCAATCAGCCCCAGCATTTT.

Concerning this clonotype itself: A read error is possible here, since a much larger clone lies one base away. The V and J genes are TRBV29-1 and TRBJ2-3, with 7 nucleotides matching TRBD2. This CDR3 region has 13 residues. CDR1 and CDR2 (germline): SQVTM, ANQGSEA. Written as DNA, the CDR3 is TGCAGCGTAGAAGCGGGGAGCACAGATGCGCAGTATTTT. Protein: CSVEAGSTDAQYF.

This clonotype has a count of ten or more. The chain uses TRBV7-2 and TRBJ1-2; unclear D gene. V dropped 5 bases and J dropped 4 bases, with 20 bases sitting between them. This CDR3 is 16 amino acids long. Looked up from germline, CDR1 is SGHTA and CDR2 is FQGNSA. The CDR3 here is CASSLAVAGPTYGYTF. CDR3 sequence (DNA): TGTGCCAGCAGCCTGGCCGTGGCAGGACCAACCTATGGCTACACCTTC.

The genes are TRBV20-1 and TRBJ2-7; TRBD1 aligns across 9 bases. With V trimmed by 6 bases and J by 2 bases, 5 bases remained unmatched. CDR1 is DFQATT and CDR2 is SNEGSKA in the germline V gene (reference sequence). The CDR3 contains 13 residues. CDR3 nucleotide sequence: TGCAGTGCGGCAGGGACAGGGACCTACGAGCAGTACTTC. This gives the protein CSAAGTGTYEQYF.

Notes on this clonotype: A much bigger clone sits one base away, suggesting this may be a read error. The chain employs TRBV3-1 and TRBJ2-2; D ambiguous. This CDR3 is 15 amino acids long. Trimming pared 9 bases from V and 2 bases from J, leaving 16 bases between. Germline V gene lookup returns CDR1 LGHDT and CDR2 YNNKEL (reference sequence). CDR3 region: CASSWVGQNTGELFF. The CDR3 nucleotides are TGTGCCAGTTCCTGGGTAGGCCAAAACACCGGGGAGCTGTTTTTT.

This clonotype came up many times. The genes are TRBV28 and TRBJ2-7; 11 nucleotides match TRBD2. The CDR3 runs to 14 residues. CDR1 is MDHEN and CDR2 is SYDVKM in the germline V gene. J gave up 3 bases and V 6 bases, and 4 bases lay outside the gene matches. CDR3 nucleotides: TGTGCCAGCAGCCCGGGACTAGCGGACTACGAGCAGTACTTC. Its translation is CASSPGLADYEQYF.

This clonotype has at least ten counts. V and J are TRBV27 and TRBJ2-7; 10 positions match TRBD2. Germline CDR1 reads MNHEY; CDR2 reads SMNVEV (reference sequence). The trim removed 6 bases at V and 1 base at J, leaving 3 bases unmatched. The CDR3 covers 14 residues. CDR3 amino acids: CASRAGGGSYEQYF. Here the CDR3 DNA reads TGTGCCAGCAGAGCGGGAGGGGGGTCCTACGAGCAGTACTTC.

In regard to this clonotype: This sequence may be a read error, since a much larger clone differs from it by one base. The chain uses TRBV12-3 or TRBV12-4 and TRBJ2-3; tentatively, D is TRBD1 (6 bases). CDR3 size: 15 residues. V lost 7 bases and J lost 4, with 18 bases in between. This CDR3 is CASIQTGINADTQYF. For the CDR3, the DNA is TGTGCCAGCATCCAGACAGGAATAAACGCAGATACGCAGTATTTT.

A note on this clonotype: With a much larger clone just one base away, this may be a read error. J is TRBJ1-2 and V is TRBV4-3; 8 nucleotides line up with TRBD1. This CDR3 is built from 15 residues. CDR1 is LGHNA and CDR2 is YSLEER in the germline V gene. The CDR3 here is CASSQGTGQGYGYAF. For the CDR3, the DNA is TGCGCCAGCAGCCAAGGTACAGGACAGGGCTATGGCTACGCCTTC.

The chain is built from TRBV4-3 and TRBJ1-3; the D gene is possibly TRBD1 (6 bases). This CDR3 is 16 amino acids long. From germline, CDR1 is LGHNA and CDR2 YSLEER. V was trimmed by 0 bases and J by 2 bases, leaving 11 bases between them. The CDR3 DNA reads as TGCGCCAGCAGCCAAGATCGTCGGGGGCCTGGAAACACCATATATTTT. It is translated as CASSQDRRGPGNTIYF.

This clonotype was detected only a few times. The CDR3 loop reads CASSFWGHEQFF. Written as DNA, the CDR3 is TGTGCCAGCAGCTTTTGGGGTCATGAGCAGTTCTTC. The rearrangement links TRBV11-2 to TRBJ2-1; D is undetermined. The CDR3 totals 12 residues. Deletions cut 3 bases from V and 8 bases from J, with 8 bases between. Germline CDR1 SGHAT, CDR2 FQNNGV.

In the case of this clonotype: This may come from a read error, since a much larger clone is one base off. The chain is built from TRBV4-1 and TRBJ2-2, with TRBD2 as a possible D gene (5 bases). The CDR3 has 16 amino acids. From germline, CDR1 is MGHRA and CDR2 YSYEKL. Trimming took off 0 bases at V and 3 bases at J, with 11 bases between the two ends. DNA for the CDR3: TGCGCCAGCAGCCAAGATTCGAGGGTATACACCGGGGAGCTGTTTTTT. Translated: CASSQDSRVYTGELFF.